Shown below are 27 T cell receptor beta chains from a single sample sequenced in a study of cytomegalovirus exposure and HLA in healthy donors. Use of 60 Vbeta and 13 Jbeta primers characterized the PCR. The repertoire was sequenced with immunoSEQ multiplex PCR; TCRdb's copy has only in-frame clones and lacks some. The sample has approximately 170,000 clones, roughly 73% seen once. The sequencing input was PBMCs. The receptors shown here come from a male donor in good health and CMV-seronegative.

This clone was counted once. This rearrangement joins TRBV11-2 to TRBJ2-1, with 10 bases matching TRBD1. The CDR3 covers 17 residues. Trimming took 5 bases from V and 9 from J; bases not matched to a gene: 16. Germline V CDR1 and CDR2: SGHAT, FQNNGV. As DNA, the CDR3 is TGTGCCAGCAGCCTCTTTATTGCGGACAGGGGGTTGGGTGAGCAGTTCTTC. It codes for CASSLFIADRGLGEQFF. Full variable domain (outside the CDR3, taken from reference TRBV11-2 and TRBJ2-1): EAGVAQSPRYKIIEKRQSVAFWCNPISGHATLYWYQQILGQGPKLLIQFQNNGVVDDSQLPKDRFSAERLKGVDSTLKIQPAKLEDSAVYLCASSLFIADRGLGEQFFGPGTRLTVL.

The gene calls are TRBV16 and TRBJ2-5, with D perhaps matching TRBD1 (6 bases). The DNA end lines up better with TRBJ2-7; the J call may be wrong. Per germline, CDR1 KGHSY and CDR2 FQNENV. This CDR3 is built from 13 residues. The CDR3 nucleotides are TGTGCCAGCAGCCCCGGGACATACGGCGAGCAGTACTTC. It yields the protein CASSPGTYGEQYF.

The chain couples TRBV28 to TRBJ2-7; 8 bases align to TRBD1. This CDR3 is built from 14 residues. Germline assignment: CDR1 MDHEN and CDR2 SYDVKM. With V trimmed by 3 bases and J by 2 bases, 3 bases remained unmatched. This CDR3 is CASSLTGAAYEQYF. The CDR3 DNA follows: TGTGCCAGCAGTTTGACAGGGGCGGCCTACGAGCAGTACTTC.

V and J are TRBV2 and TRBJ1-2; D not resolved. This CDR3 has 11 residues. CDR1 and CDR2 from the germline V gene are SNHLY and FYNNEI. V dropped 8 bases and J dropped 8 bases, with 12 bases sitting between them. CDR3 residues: CASLPGGGYTF. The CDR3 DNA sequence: TGTGCCAGCCTTCCGGGTGGAGGCTACACCTTC. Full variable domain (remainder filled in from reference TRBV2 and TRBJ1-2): EPEVTQTPSHQVTQMGQEVILRCVPISNHLYFYWYRQILGQKVEFLVSFYNNEISEKSEIFDDQFSVERPDGSNFTLKIRSTKLEDSAMYFCASLPGGGYTFGSGTRLTVV.

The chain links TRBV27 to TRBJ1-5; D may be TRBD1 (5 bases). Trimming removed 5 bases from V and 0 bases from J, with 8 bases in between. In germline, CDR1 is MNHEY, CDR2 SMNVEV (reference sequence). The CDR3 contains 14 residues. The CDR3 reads CASSQTVSNQPQHF. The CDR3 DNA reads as TGTGCCAGCAGTCAGACAGTTAGCAATCAGCCCCAGCATTTT.

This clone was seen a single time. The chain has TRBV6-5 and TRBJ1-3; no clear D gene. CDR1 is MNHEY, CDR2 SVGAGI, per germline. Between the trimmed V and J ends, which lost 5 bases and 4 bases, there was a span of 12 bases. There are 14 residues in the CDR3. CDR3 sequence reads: CASSRLGRGNTIYF. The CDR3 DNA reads TGTGCCAGCAGTCGACTCGGCAGAGGAAACACCATATATTTT.

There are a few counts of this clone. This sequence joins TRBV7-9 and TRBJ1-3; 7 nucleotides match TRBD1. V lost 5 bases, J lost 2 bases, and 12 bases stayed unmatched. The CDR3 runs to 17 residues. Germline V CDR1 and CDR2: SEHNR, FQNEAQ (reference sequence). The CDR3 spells CASSTGTASLTGNTIYF. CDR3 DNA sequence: TGTGCCAGCAGCACCGGGACAGCATCCCTAACTGGAAACACCATATATTTT.

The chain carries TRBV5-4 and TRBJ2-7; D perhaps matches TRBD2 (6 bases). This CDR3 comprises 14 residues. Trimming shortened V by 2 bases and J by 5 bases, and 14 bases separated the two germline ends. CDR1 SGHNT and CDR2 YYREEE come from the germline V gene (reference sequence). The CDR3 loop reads CASSFRSSGDEQYF. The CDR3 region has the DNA TGTGCCAGCAGCTTCCGTAGTAGCGGCGACGAGCAGTACTTC.

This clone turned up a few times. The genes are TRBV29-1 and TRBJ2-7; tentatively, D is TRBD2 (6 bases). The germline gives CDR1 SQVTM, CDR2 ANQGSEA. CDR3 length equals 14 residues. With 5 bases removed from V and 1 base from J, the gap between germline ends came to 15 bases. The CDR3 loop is CSVYGFGGSYEQYF. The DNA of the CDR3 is TGCAGCGTTTACGGGTTTGGGGGGTCCTACGAGCAGTACTTC.

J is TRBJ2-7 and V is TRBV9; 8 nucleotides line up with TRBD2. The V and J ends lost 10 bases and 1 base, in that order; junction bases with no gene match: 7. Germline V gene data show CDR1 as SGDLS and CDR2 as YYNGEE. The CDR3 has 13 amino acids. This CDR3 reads CAPGGAESYEQYF. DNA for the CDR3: TGTGCCCCGGGGGGGGCAGAATCCTACGAGCAGTACTTC.

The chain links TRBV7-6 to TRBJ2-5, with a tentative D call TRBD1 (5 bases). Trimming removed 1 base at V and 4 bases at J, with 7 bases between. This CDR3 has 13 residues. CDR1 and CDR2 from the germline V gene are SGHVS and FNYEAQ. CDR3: CASSLERGETQYF. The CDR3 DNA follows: TGTGCCAGCAGCTTAGAAAGGGGAGAGACCCAGTACTTC. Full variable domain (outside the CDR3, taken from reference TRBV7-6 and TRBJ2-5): GAGVSQSPRYKVTKRGQDVALRCDPISGHVSLYWYRQALGQGPEFLTYFNYEAQQDKSGLPNDRFSAERPEGSISTLTIQRTEQRDSAMYRCASSLERGETQYFGPGTRLLVL.

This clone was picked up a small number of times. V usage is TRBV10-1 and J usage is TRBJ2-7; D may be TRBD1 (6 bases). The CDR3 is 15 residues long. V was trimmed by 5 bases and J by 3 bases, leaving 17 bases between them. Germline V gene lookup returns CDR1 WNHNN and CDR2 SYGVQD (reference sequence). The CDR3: CASSNSAGADYEQYF. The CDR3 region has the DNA TGCGCCAGCAGTAATTCTGCAGGGGCGGACTACGAGCAGTACTTC.

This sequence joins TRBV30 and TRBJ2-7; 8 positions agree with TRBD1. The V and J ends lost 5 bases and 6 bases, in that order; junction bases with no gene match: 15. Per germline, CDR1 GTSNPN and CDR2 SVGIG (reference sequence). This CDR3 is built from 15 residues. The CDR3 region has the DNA TGTGCCTGGGGAACTCCCGGGACAGGAGGACGCGAGCAGTACTTC. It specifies CAWGTPGTGGREQYF.

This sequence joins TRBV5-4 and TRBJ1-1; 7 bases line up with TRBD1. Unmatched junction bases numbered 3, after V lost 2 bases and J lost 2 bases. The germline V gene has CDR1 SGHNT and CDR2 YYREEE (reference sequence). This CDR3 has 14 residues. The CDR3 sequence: CASSFRGRNTEAFF. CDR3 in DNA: TGTGCCAGCAGCTTTAGGGGGCGAAACACTGAAGCTTTCTTT.

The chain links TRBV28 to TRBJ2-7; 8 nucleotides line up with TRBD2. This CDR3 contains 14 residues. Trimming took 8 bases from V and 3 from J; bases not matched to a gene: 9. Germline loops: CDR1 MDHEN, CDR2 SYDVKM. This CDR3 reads CASGNAGGIYEQYF. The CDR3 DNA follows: TGTGCCAGCGGAAATGCGGGGGGCATCTACGAGCAGTACTTC.

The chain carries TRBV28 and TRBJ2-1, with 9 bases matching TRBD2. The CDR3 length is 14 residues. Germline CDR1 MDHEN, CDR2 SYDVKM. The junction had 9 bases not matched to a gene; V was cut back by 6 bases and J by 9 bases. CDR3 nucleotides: TGTGCCAGCAGCTCCAGCGGGAGGAGGGGTGAGCAGTTCTTC. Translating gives CASSSSGRRGEQFF. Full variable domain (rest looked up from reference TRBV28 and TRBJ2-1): DVKVTQSSRYLVKRTGEKVFLECVQDMDHENMFWYRQDPGLGLRLIYFSYDVKMKEKGDIPEGYSVSREKKERFSLILESASTNQTSMYLCASSSSGRRGEQFFGPGTRLTVL.

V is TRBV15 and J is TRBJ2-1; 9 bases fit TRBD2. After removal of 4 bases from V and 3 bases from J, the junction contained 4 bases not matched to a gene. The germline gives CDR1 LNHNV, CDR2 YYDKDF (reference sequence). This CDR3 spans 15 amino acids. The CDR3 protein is CATSTSGRRYNEQFF. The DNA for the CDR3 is TGTGCCACCAGCACGAGCGGGAGGCGCTACAATGAGCAGTTCTTC.

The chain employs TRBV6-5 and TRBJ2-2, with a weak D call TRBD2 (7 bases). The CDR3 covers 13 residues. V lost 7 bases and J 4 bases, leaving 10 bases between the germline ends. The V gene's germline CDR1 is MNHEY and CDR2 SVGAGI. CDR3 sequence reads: CASKGGGTGELFF. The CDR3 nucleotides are TGTGCCAGCAAGGGGGGGGGCACCGGGGAGCTGTTTTTT.

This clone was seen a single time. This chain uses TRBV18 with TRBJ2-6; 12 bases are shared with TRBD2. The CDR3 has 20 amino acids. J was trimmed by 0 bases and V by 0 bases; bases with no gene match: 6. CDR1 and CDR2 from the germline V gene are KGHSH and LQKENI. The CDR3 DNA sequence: TGTGCCAGCTCACCACCGGGACTAGCGGGCGGACTCTCTGGGGCCAACGTCCTGACTTTC. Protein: CASSPPGLAGGLSGANVLTF. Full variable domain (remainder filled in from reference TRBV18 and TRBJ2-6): NAGVMQNPRHLVRRRGQEARLRCSPMKGHSHVYWYRQLPEEGLKFMVYLQKENIIDESGMPKERFSAEFPKEGPSILRIQQVVRGDSAAYFCASSPPGLAGGLSGANVLTFGAGSRLTVL.

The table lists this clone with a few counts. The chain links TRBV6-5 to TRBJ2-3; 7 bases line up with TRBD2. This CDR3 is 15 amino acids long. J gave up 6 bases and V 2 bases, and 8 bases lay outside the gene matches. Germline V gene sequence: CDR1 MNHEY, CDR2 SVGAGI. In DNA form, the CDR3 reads TGTGCCAGCAGTTACGGGGCGGGAGTGGTTGATACGCAGTATTTT. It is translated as CASSYGAGVVDTQYF.

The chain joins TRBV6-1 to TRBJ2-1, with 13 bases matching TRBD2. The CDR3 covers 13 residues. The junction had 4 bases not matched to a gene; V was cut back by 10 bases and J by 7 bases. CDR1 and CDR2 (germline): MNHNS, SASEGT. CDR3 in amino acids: CAILAGGPNEQFF. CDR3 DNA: TGTGCCATACTAGCGGGAGGGCCGAATGAGCAGTTCTTC.

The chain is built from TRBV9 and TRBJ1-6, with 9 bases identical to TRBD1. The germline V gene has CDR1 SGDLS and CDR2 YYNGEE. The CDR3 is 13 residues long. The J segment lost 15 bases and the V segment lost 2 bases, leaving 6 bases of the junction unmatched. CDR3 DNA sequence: TGTGCCAGCAGCGTGAGGACAGGGGATCGCCTCCACTTT. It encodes CASSVRTGDRLHF.

CDR3 residues: CASSPQGTGSGANVLTF. As DNA, the CDR3 is TGCGCCAGCAGCCCACAGGGTACGGGGTCTGGGGCCAACGTCCTGACTTTC. The chain is built from TRBV4-1 and TRBJ2-6, with a possible D match to TRBD1 (6 bases). Trimming removed 4 bases at V and 1 base at J, with 14 bases between. The germline V gene has CDR1 MGHRA and CDR2 YSYEKL. The CDR3 is 17 residues long.

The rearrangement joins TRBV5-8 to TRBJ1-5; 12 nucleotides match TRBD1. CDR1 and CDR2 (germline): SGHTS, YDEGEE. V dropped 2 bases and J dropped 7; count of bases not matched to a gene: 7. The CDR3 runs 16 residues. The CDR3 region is CASSLTGTGGRQPQHF. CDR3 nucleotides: TGTGCCAGCAGCTTAACCGGGACAGGGGGCCGACAGCCCCAGCATTTT.

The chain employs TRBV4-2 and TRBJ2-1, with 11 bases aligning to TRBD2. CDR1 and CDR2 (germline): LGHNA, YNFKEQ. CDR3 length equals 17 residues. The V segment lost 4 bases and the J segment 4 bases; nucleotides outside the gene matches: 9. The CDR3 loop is CASSRKTSGGTYNEQFF. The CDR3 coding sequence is TGTGCCAGCAGCCGAAAAACTAGCGGGGGAACTTACAATGAGCAGTTCTTC.

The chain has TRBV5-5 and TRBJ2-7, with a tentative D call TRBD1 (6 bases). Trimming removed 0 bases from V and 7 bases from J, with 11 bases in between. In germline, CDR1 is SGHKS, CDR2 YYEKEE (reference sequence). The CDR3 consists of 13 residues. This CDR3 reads CASSLGTVREQYF. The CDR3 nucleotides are TGTGCCAGCAGCTTGGGGACAGTGAGGGAGCAGTACTTC.

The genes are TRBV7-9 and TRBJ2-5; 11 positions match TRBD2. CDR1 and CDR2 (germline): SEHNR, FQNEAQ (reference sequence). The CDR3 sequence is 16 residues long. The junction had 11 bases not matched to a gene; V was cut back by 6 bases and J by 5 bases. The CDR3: CASRNSGGAKEETQYF. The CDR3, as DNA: TGTGCCAGCAGAAATAGCGGGGGGGCGAAGGAGGAGACCCAGTACTTC.